This T cell receptor (beta chain) was sequenced in a study of OX40 agonist ivuxolimab in advanced cancers. TCRdb's table, derived via immunoSEQ multiplex PCR, lists solely in-frame clones and lacks some. Of about 85,000 clones listed, roughly 84% are singletons. V was clipped by 6 bases and J by 1 base, with 25 bases between them. The CDR3 totals 19 residues. Germline V lookup: CDR1 MDHEN, CDR2 SYDVKM. The receptor comes from an adult with an advanced solid tumor such as melanoma, head and neck, liver or kidney cancer. The sequencing here drew on CD4+ or CD8+ T cells sorted from blood, taken in a trial of the OX40 agonist ivuxolimab. The gene calls are TRBV28 and TRBJ1-5; a possible D gene is TRBD1 (5 bases). CDR3 loop: CASRRPGPTTPQSNQPQHF. The CDR3 DNA is TGTGCCAGCAGACGGCCGGGACCAACAACCCCCCAAAGCAATCAGCCCCAGCATTTT. Combining the CDR3 with reference TRBV28 and TRBJ1-5 gives the whole variable domain DVKVTQSSRYLVKRTGEKVFLECVQDMDHENMFWYRQDPGLGLRLIYFSYDVKMKEKGDIPEGYSVSREKKERFSLILESASTNQTSMYLCASRRPGPTTPQSNQPQHFGDGTRLSIL.